A selection of T cell receptor beta chains follows, all from one sample in a study of T cell responses to AZD1222 COVID-19 vaccine. Libraries were prepared by immunoSEQ multiplex PCR; TCRdb keeps only in-frame clonotypes and omits some of them. The sample has roughly 120,000 clones; about nine tenths are singletons. The sequenced sample was peripheral blood, obtained on day 0 of AZD1222 vaccination. These receptor sequences come from an adult in good health. Both conserved end residues are part of each CDR3. D genes are given only for firm matches. Only part of the rows carry a size: once, few, many, or a class if the clone is expanded.

TRBJ1-5,.,.,TRBV5-1,CASSLEPPTPYSNQPQHF,TGCGCCAGCAGCTTGGAACCCCCGACACCATATAGCAATCAGCCCCAGCATTTT
TRBJ1-2,.,.,TRBV2,CASSTAGIYYGYTF,TGTGCCAGCAGCACTGCAGGGATCTACTATGGCTACACCTTC
TRBJ2-1,TRBD1,.,TRBV5-1,CASSEQGYNEQFF,TGCGCCAGCAGCGAACAGGGGTACAATGAGCAGTTCTTC
TRBJ2-2,.,.,TRBV6-5,CASRQGRDTGELFF,TGTGCCAGCAGGCAGGGTAGGGACACCGGGGAGCTGTTTTTT
TRBJ1-6,.,.,TRBV6-6,CASSYSGDNSPLHF,TGTGCCAGCAGTTACTCCGGGGATAATTCACCCCTCCACTTT
TRBJ1-2,TRBD1,.,TRBV7-9,CASSTRQGEVGGYTF,TGTGCCAGCAGCACCCGACAGGGGGAGGTCGGTGGCTACACCTTC
TRBJ2-5,.,.,TRBV5-4,CASSLGFAAAGETQYF,TGTGCCAGCAGCTTAGGTTTTGCCGCAGCAGGAGAGACCCAGTACTTC
TRBJ2-7,TRBD1,.,TRBV27,CASSSGDREQLVDEQYF,TGTGCCAGCAGTTCAGGGGACAGGGAACAACTTGTCGACGAGCAGTACTTC
TRBJ2-7,TRBD1,.,TRBV14,CASSQVTGKNYEQYF,TGTGCCAGCAGCCAAGTGACAGGGAAAAACTACGAGCAGTACTTC
TRBJ2-6,.,.,TRBV5-1,CASSGDTISGANVLTF,TGCGCCAGCAGCGGGGACACTATCTCTGGGGCCAACGTCCTGACTTTC
TRBJ1-2,.,few,TRBV24-1,CATSVDRNYGYTF,TGTGCCACCAGTGTAGACAGAAACTATGGCTACACCTTC
TRBJ1-5,.,.,TRBV5-6,CASSTGLGNQPQHF,TGTGCCAGCAGCACCGGACTGGGGAATCAGCCCCAGCATTTT
TRBJ2-7,.,once,TRBV5-1,CASSFEGNEQYF,TGCGCCAGCAGCTTTGAGGGCAACGAGCAGTACTTC
TRBJ2-1,TRBD1,.,TRBV11-3,CASSVRDRVHEQFF,TGTGCCAGCAGCGTCCGGGACAGGGTCCATGAGCAGTTCTTC
TRBJ2-7,TRBD2,.,TRBV28,CASIGGSSGSSYEQYF,TGTGCCAGCATTGGAGGGTCTAGCGGGTCCTCCTACGAGCAGTACTTC
TRBJ1-1,.,.,TRBV28,CASRVFLFWTRNTEAFF,TGTGCCAGCAGAGTATTCCTGTTCTGGACAAGAAACACTGAAGCTTTCTTT
TRBJ2-1,TRBD2,once,TRBV3-1/TRBV3-2,CASSQALAGTNEQFF,TGTGCCAGCAGCCAAGCCTTAGCGGGGACCAATGAGCAGTTCTTC
TRBJ2-1,.,.,TRBV24-1,CATSDLGYNEQFF,TGTGCCACCAGTGATTTGGGCTACAATGAGCAGTTCTTC
TRBJ1-1,TRBD1,.,TRBV6-5,CASSPQGAATEAFF,TGTGCCAGCAGTCCACAGGGGGCTGCCACTGAAGCTTTCTTT
TRBJ2-7,.,few,TRBV5-1,CASSLEGAYEQYF,TGCGCCAGCAGCTTGGAAGGAGCCTACGAGCAGTACTTC
TRBJ1-1,.,.,TRBV5-8,CASSFRRGNTEAFF,TGTGCCAGCAGCTTTCGGAGGGGGAACACTGAAGCTTTCTTT
TRBJ2-5,.,.,TRBV7-2,CASSYTSISETQYF,TGTGCCAGCAGCTATACTAGCATCTCCGAGACCCAGTACTTC
TRBJ2-2,.,.,TRBV2,CASSVVGGEGTGELFF,TGTGCCAGCAGTGTCGTGGGGGGTGAGGGCACCGGGGAGCTGTTTTTT
TRBJ2-3,TRBD1,.,TRBV28,CASSLTGVSTDTQYF,TGTGCCAGCAGTTTGACAGGGGTTAGCACAGATACGCAGTATTTT
TRBJ1-2,.,.,TRBV5-4,CASSLDGGRNYGYTF,TGTGCCAGCAGCTTGGATGGCGGTCGTAACTATGGCTACACCTTC
TRBJ2-1,.,once,TRBV19,CASRPAGASYNEQFF,TGTGCCAGTAGACCCGCCGGGGCGTCCTACAATGAGCAGTTCTTC
TRBJ1-6,.,.,TRBV7-8,CASSLQGSGNSPLHF,TGTGCCAGCAGCTTACAGGGCTCGGGTAATTCACCCCTCCACTTT
TRBJ1-1,.,.,TRBV10-2,CASDDQGLNTEAFF,TGCGCCAGCGACGATCAGGGGTTGAACACTGAAGCTTTCTTT
TRBJ2-2,TRBD2,.,TRBV7-9,CASRPSGGARTGELFF,TGTGCCAGCAGACCGAGCGGGGGGGCCCGCACCGGGGAGCTGTTTTTT
TRBJ2-7,.,.,TRBV10-2,CASSEYGSYEQYF,TGCGCCAGCAGTGAATATGGGTCCTACGAGCAGTACTTC
TRBJ1-2,.,.,TRBV3-1/TRBV3-2,CASSQGAARNYGYTF,TGTGCCAGCAGCCAAGGGGCGGCCAGAAACTATGGCTACACCTTC
TRBJ1-1,.,.,TRBV7-3,CASSTTDRSSTEAFF,TGTGCCAGCAGCACCACGGACCGGTCGAGCACTGAAGCTTTCTTT
TRBJ1-6,TRBD1,.,TRBV3-1/TRBV3-2,CASSHTGGRSPLHF,TGTGCCAGCAGCCATACAGGGGGGAGATCACCCCTCCACTTT
TRBJ1-1,.,.,TRBV5-4,CASSLPREGNTEAFF,TGTGCCAGCAGCCTACCCAGGGAGGGAAACACTGAAGCTTTCTTT
TRBJ1-1,.,once,TRBV5-5,CASSFRQVWTEAFF,TGTGCCAGCAGCTTCCGGCAGGTGTGGACTGAAGCTTTCTTT
TRBJ1-3,.,.,TRBV12-3/TRBV12-4,CASGGVGNTIYF,TGTGCCAGCGGGGGGGTTGGGAACACCATATATTTT
TRBJ2-3,.,.,TRBV10-1,CASSFSDTQYF,TGCGCCAGCAGTTTTTCAGATACGCAGTATTTT
TRBJ1-4,.,.,TRBV27,CASTRTFSEKLFF,TGTGCCAGCACGCGAACCTTCAGTGAAAAACTGTTTTTT
TRBJ1-5,TRBD1,once,TRBV6-5,CASSPWTGEDQPQHF,TGTGCCAGCAGTCCCTGGACAGGGGAGGATCAGCCCCAGCATTTT
TRBJ2-3,.,.,TRBV24-1,CATSTQSDTQYF,TGTGCCACCAGTACACAGTCAGATACGCAGTATTTT
TRBJ1-1,.,.,TRBV5-1,CASSLIGENTEAFF,TGCGCCAGCAGCTTGATCGGGGAGAACACTGAAGCTTTCTTT